This T cell receptor beta chain was documented in a study of cytomegalovirus exposure and HLA in healthy donors. General observations from the study: In an earlier analysis, about 87% or about 30%: the productive usage of most TCR beta V segments. Immune exposure was documented only through CMV serostatus. It was reported in a later analysis that an Asian-associated ancestry cluster showed fewer N-insertions than the roughly 670-donor mean. As was reported, the HLA-A and HLA-B alleles of most subjects were accurately predicted from TCR beta sequences.

About this clone itself: Its antigen is currently unknown.

60 Vbeta and 13 Jbeta primers were used in PCR. Profiling relied on immunoSEQ multiplex PCR, and the TCRdb table lists in-frame clones only, not all of them. The table includes about 97,000 clones, roughly four fifths detected once. CDR1 is SNHLY and CDR2 is FYNNEI in the germline V gene. The trim removed 5 bases at V and 6 bases at J, leaving 9 bases unmatched. The CDR3 is 15 amino acids. This chain links TRBV2 with TRBJ1-5; 8 nucleotides match TRBD1. The receptor was derived from a man aged 40-49 years in good health and CMV-seronegative. Sequenced sample: PBMCs. This CDR3 is CASSYRQGISQPQHF. The CDR3 DNA reads as TGTGCCAGCAGTTATAGACAGGGGATAAGTCAGCCCCAGCATTTT.